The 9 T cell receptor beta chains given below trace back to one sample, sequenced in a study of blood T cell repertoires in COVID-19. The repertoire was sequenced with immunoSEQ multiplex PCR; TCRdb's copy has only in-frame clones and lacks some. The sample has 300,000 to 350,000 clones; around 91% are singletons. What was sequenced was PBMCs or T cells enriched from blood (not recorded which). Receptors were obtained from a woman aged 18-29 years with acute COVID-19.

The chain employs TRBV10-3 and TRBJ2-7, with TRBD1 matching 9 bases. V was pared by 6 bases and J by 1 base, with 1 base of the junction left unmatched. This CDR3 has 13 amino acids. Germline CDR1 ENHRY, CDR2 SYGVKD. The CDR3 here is CAIRDRGSYEQYF. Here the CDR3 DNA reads TGTGCCATCAGAGACAGGGGGTCCTACGAGCAGTACTTC.

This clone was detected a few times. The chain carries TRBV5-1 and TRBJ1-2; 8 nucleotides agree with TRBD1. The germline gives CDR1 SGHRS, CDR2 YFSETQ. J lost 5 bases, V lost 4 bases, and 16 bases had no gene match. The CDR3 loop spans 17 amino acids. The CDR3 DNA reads TGCGCCAGCAGCCAGATTTTGGCAGGGGGCTCGACTTATGGCTACACCTTC. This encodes CASSQILAGGSTYGYTF.

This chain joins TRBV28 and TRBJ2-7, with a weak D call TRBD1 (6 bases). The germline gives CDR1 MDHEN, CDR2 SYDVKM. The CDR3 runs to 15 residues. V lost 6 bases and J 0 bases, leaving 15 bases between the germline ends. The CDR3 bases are TGTGCCAGCAGCGCCGGGACACCAAGCTCCTACGAGCAGTACTTC. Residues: CASSAGTPSSYEQYF.

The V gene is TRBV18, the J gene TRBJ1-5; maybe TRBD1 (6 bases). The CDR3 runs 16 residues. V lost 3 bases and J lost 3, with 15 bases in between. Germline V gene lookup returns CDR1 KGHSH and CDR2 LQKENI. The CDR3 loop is CASSPNGRGSNQPQHF. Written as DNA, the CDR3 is TGTGCCAGCTCACCCAACGGTAGGGGGTCCAATCAGCCCCAGCATTTT.

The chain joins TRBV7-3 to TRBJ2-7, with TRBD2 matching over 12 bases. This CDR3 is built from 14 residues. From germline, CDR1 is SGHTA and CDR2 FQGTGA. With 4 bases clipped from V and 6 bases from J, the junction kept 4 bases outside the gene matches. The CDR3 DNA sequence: TGTGCCAGCAGCTGGACTAGCGGGGAAGGCGAGCAGTACTTC. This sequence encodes CASSWTSGEGEQYF. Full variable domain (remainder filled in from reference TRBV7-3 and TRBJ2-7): GAGVSQTPSNKVTEKGKYVELRCDPISGHTALYWYRQSLGQGPEFLIYFQGTGAADDSGLPNDRFFAVRPEGSVSTLKIQRTERGDSAVYLCASSWTSGEGEQYFGPGTRLTVT.

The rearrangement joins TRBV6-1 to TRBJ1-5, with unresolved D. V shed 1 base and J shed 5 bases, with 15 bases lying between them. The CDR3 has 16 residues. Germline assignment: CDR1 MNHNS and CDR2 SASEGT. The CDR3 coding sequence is TGTGCCAGCAGTGAAGTAGGAGGCAGCTACCATCAGCCCCAGCATTTT. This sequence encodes CASSEVGGSYHQPQHF.

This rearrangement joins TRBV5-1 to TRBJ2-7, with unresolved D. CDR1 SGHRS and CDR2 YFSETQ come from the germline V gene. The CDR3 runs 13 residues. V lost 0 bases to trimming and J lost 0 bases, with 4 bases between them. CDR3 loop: CASSLDYSYEQYF. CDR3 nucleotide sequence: TGCGCCAGCAGCTTGGACTACTCCTACGAGCAGTACTTC.

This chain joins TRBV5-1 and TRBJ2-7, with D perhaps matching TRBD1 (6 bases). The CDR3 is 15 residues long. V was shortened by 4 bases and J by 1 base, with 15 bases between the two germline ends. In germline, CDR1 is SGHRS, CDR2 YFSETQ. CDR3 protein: CASSLDWDKSYEQYF. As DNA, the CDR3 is TGCGCCAGCAGCCTCGATTGGGACAAATCCTACGAGCAGTACTTC.

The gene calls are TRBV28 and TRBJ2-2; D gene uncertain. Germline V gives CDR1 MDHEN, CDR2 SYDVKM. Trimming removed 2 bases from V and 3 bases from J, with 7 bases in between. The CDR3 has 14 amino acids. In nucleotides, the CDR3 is TGTGCCAGCAGTTTAATACAGTACACCGGGGAGCTGTTTTTT. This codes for CASSLIQYTGELFF.